A single sample is the source of the 24 T cell receptor beta chains below, sequenced in a study of cytomegalovirus exposure and HLA in healthy donors. A multiplex PCR was run with 60 Vbeta primers and 13 Jbeta primers. The repertoire was sequenced with immunoSEQ multiplex PCR; TCRdb's copy has only in-frame clones and lacks some. The table lists 85,000 to 90,000 clones, approximately 79% of them singletons. Sequencing used PBMCs. Every receptor here comes from a man aged 25-45 years in good health and CMV-seronegative.

This clone showed up many times. V and J are TRBV13 and TRBJ2-7; 7 bases map to TRBD2. In germline, CDR1 is PRHDT, CDR2 FYEKMQ (reference sequence). The CDR3 covers 14 residues. V lost 5 bases, J lost 4 bases, and 8 bases stayed unmatched. CDR3 bases: TGTGCCAGCAGCGCCCGAGCGGGGATATACGAGCAGTACTTC. It yields the protein CASSARAGIYEQYF.

The chain couples TRBV10-2 to TRBJ1-1, with D possibly matching TRBD1 (6 bases). The CDR3 contains 13 residues. The V and J ends lost 5 bases and 3 bases respectively, with 10 bases between them. Per the germline V gene, CDR1 is WSHSY and CDR2 is SAAADI. The CDR3 DNA is TGCGCCAGCAGTCAACAGGGTTACACTGAAGCTTTCTTT. Its translation is CASSQQGYTEAFF.

Written as DNA, the CDR3 is TGTGCCAGCAGCTTTTTGGCTAGCCGAGAGACCCAGTACTTC. Protein product: CASSFLASRETQYF. The chain joins TRBV5-5 to TRBJ2-5, with D possibly TRBD2 on 5 matching bases. There are 14 residues in the CDR3. Germline V lookup: CDR1 SGHKS, CDR2 YYEKEE (reference sequence). Trimming removed 2 bases at V and 4 bases at J, with 12 bases between.

The chain is built from TRBV15 and TRBJ1-2; the D gene is possibly TRBD1 (6 bases). The germline CDR1 and CDR2 sequences are LNHNV and YYDKDF (reference sequence). Trimming pared 0 bases from V and 4 bases from J, leaving 15 bases between. This CDR3 is built from 16 residues. The CDR3, as DNA: TGTGCCACCAGCAGAGATTGGGGCAGGGGTGGCTATGGCTACACCTTC. It translates to CATSRDWGRGGYGYTF. Drawing the rest from reference TRBV15 and TRBJ1-2, the complete variable domain is DAMVIQNPRYQVTQFGKPVTLSCSQTLNHNVMYWYQQKSSQAPKLLFHYYDKDFNNEADTPDNFQSRRPNTSFCFLDIRSPGLGDTAMYLCATSRDWGRGGYGYTFGSGTRLTVV.

V usage is TRBV4-2 and J usage is TRBJ1-1; D might be TRBD1 (6 bases). The germline V gene encodes CDR1 LGHNA and CDR2 YNFKEQ. V was pared by 2 bases and J by 5 bases, with 15 bases between. This CDR3 is 15 amino acids long. Written as DNA, the CDR3 is TGTGCCAGCAGCCAACCGCAACAGGGAATTACTGAAGCTTTCTTT. Residues: CASSQPQQGITEAFF.

This clone turned up a few times. At the DNA level, this CDR3 is encoded by other sequences in the same sample as well. The chain combines TRBV18 with TRBJ2-5; no firm D call. The germline gives CDR1 KGHSH, CDR2 LQKENI. Trimming left V 3 bases short and J 3 bases short, with 5 bases between. CDR3 size: 12 residues. The CDR3, as DNA: TGTGCCAGCTCACCCACGGAAGAGACCCAGTACTTC. This sequence encodes CASSPTEETQYF. The entire variable domain, with the rest obtained from reference TRBV18 and TRBJ2-5, is as follows: NAGVMQNPRHLVRRRGQEARLRCSPMKGHSHVYWYRQLPEEGLKFMVYLQKENIIDESGMPKERFSAEFPKEGPSILRIQQVVRGDSAAYFCASSPTEETQYFGPGTRLLVL.

J is TRBJ2-6 and V is TRBV9; D gene unclear. The CDR3 extends over 15 amino acids. Per germline, CDR1 SGDLS and CDR2 YYNGEE. Trimming removed 0 bases from V and 4 bases from J, with 8 bases in between. The CDR3 loop reads CASSVGTLGANVLTF. Here the CDR3 DNA reads TGTGCCAGCAGCGTAGGTACTCTCGGGGCCAACGTCCTGACTTTC.

This chain connects TRBV27 to TRBJ2-5, with D perhaps TRBD1 (6 bases). CDR1 is MNHEY and CDR2 is SMNVEV in the germline V gene (reference sequence). The CDR3 extends over 15 amino acids. V shed 8 bases and J shed 4 bases, with 20 bases lying between them. CDR3 sequence: CASQPLTGRGETQYF. DNA for the CDR3: TGTGCCAGCCAACCTCTAACGGGCAGGGGAGAGACCCAGTACTTC.

The chain is built from TRBV28 and TRBJ1-6, with a weak D call TRBD1 (5 bases). Germline V CDR1 and CDR2: MDHEN, SYDVKM. This CDR3 has 16 amino acids. Trimming removed 2 bases at V and 5 bases at J, with 13 bases between. The CDR3 coding sequence is TGTGCCAGCAGTTTACTCCAGGGATCCAATAATTCACCCCTCCACTTT. This sequence encodes CASSLLQGSNNSPLHF.

V gene TRBV18 combines with J gene TRBJ1-2; 9 bases match TRBD1. V gave up 1 base and J gave up 5 bases; unmatched junction bases: 8. The germline CDR1 and CDR2 sequences are KGHSH and LQKENI. CDR3 length: 16 residues. The CDR3 DNA reads TGTGCCAGCTCACCACGGGTGACAGGGGGTGTGTATGGCTACACCTTC. This sequence encodes CASSPRVTGGVYGYTF.

This clone was counted between two and nine times. The chain employs TRBV28 and TRBJ1-3; D remains unclear. The CDR3 is 14 amino acids. The V and J ends lost 6 bases and 1 base respectively, with 10 bases between them. The germline gives CDR1 MDHEN, CDR2 SYDVKM. The CDR3 nucleotides read TGTGCCAGCAGATATGAGGGATCTGGAAACACCATATATTTT. Protein product: CASRYEGSGNTIYF.

The CDR3 reads CAISGQVPSYNSPLHF. As DNA, the CDR3 is TGTGCCATCAGTGGACAGGTCCCCTCCTATAATTCACCCCTCCACTTT. The V call is TRBV10-3, the J call TRBJ1-6; D perhaps matches TRBD1 (6 bases). V was pared by 4 bases and J by 0 bases, with 10 bases between. The CDR3 spans 16 residues. Germline CDR1 and CDR2: ENHRY and SYGVKD.

The chain uses TRBV5-6 and TRBJ2-7; 8 positions match TRBD2. V gave up 0 bases and J gave up 5 bases; unmatched junction bases: 4. The CDR3 spans 14 residues. Germline CDR1 is SGHDT and CDR2 is YYEEEE. The CDR3 DNA follows: TGTGCCAGCAGCTTGGTGACGGGGGGGAACGAGCAGTACTTC. Protein product: CASSLVTGGNEQYF.

This clone was counted a single time. This rearrangement joins TRBV27 to TRBJ2-7; TRBD1 matches 10 bases. This CDR3 is 15 amino acids long. Germline values: CDR1 MNHEY, CDR2 SMNVEV (reference sequence). Unmatched junction bases numbered 7, after V lost 5 bases and J lost 3 bases. The CDR3 is CASSKTGGPGYEQYF. CDR3 DNA: TGTGCCAGCAGTAAGACAGGGGGCCCCGGCTACGAGCAGTACTTC.

The chain links TRBV28 to TRBJ2-2; D might be TRBD1 (6 bases). In germline, CDR1 is MDHEN, CDR2 SYDVKM. The CDR3 is made up of 18 amino acids. V was pared by 0 bases and J by 3 bases, with 17 bases between. In nucleotides, the CDR3 is TGTGCCAGCAGTTTATGGGGGGCGACTCGAGTCGACACCGGGGAGCTGTTTTTT. It encodes CASSLWGATRVDTGELFF.

This sequence joins TRBV7-3 and TRBJ2-5; a possible D gene is TRBD1 (6 bases). The CDR3 covers 17 residues. Germline V lookup: CDR1 SGHTA, CDR2 FQGTGA. Trimming took off 1 base at V and 0 bases at J, with 15 bases between the two ends. CDR3 sequence reads: CASSLRGSGTYQETQYF. DNA for the CDR3: TGTGCCAGCAGCTTAAGAGGATCCGGGACATACCAAGAGACCCAGTACTTC.

The chain recombines TRBV9 with TRBJ2-3, with D perhaps matching TRBD2 (5 bases). The V end was cut by 0 bases, the J end by 0 bases, with 8 bases between. CDR3 length: 15 amino acids. Germline V CDR1 and CDR2: SGDLS, YYNGEE. The CDR3 is CASSVVSGSTDTQYF. The CDR3, as DNA: TGTGCCAGCAGCGTAGTAAGCGGAAGCACAGATACGCAGTATTTT.

This clone was seen more than once but under ten times. This rearrangement joins TRBV4-3 to TRBJ1-4, with a weak D call TRBD1 (5 bases). Trimming left V 0 bases short and J 3 bases short, with 11 bases between. The CDR3 sequence is 16 residues long. Germline V CDR1 and CDR2: LGHNA, YSLEER. CDR3 in DNA: TGCGCCAGCAGCCAAGATCCGGGACTGGCTAATGAAAAACTGTTTTTT. It specifies CASSQDPGLANEKLFF.

This chain connects TRBV4-1 to TRBJ1-4; D possibly corresponds to TRBD1 (5 bases). The V gene lost 0 bases and the J gene lost 8 bases, with 13 bases spanning the gap. CDR3 length equals 15 residues. CDR1 is MGHRA, CDR2 YSYEKL, per germline. This CDR3 is CASSQDGGKSEKLFF. The DNA of the CDR3 is TGCGCCAGCAGCCAAGATGGGGGGAAGTCCGAAAAACTGTTTTTT.

The gene calls are TRBV5-1 and TRBJ1-4, with 7 bases identical to TRBD1. V lost 0 bases to trimming and J lost 2 bases; unmatched junction nucleotides: 1. The V gene's germline CDR1 is SGHRS and CDR2 YFSETQ. The CDR3 is 15 amino acids. CDR3 coding DNA: TGCGCCAGCAGCTTGGAGGGGGCGACTAATGAAAAACTGTTTTTT. Its protein is CASSLEGATNEKLFF.

The chain carries TRBV12-5 and TRBJ1-1; no clear D gene. This CDR3 has 12 residues. Trimming took 6 bases from V and 4 from J, leaving 9 bases between them. The germline gives CDR1 LGHNT, CDR2 FRNRAP. DNA of the CDR3: TGTGCTAGTGGGCCCTCGGTCACTGAAGCTTTCTTT. This sequence encodes CASGPSVTEAFF.

The table lists this clone with a few counts. This chain uses TRBV7-7 with TRBJ2-1, with D perhaps matching TRBD2 (6 bases). The V gene's germline CDR1 is SSHAT and CDR2 FNYEAQ (reference sequence). Between the trimmed V and J ends, which lost 3 bases and 12 bases, there was a span of 18 bases. The CDR3 covers 14 residues. Here the CDR3 reads CASSLLATALGQFF. As DNA, the CDR3 is TGTGCCAGCAGCTTGCTAGCGACGGCCCTGGGGCAGTTCTTC.

The count of this clone is one. V usage is TRBV6-1 and J usage is TRBJ1-6; TRBD1 aligns across 8 bases. Germline V gives CDR1 MNHNS, CDR2 SASEGT. The CDR3 runs to 18 residues. Trimming removed 2 bases from V and 7 bases from J; junction bases left unmatched: 13. The CDR3 DNA reads TGTGCCAGCAGTGAAATATCGTTAGGGACAGGAAACAATTCACCCCTCCACTTT. Translation: CASSEISLGTGNNSPLHF.

V gene TRBV5-1 combines with J gene TRBJ1-2; D perhaps matches TRBD1 (6 bases). CDR3 length: 13 amino acids. Trimming shortened V by 0 bases and J by 3 bases, and 6 bases separated the two germline ends. The V gene's germline CDR1 is SGHRS and CDR2 YFSETQ. The CDR3 reads CASSLDRDYGYTF. The CDR3 region has the DNA TGCGCCAGCAGCTTGGACAGGGACTATGGCTACACCTTC.